These 20 T cell receptor beta chains came from one sample sequenced in a study of beta chain features in type 1 diabetes. Every bit of the isolated RNA underwent reverse transcription, so sequencing read expressed TCRB transcripts. Profiling relied on immunoSEQ multiplex PCR, and the TCRdb table lists in-frame clones only, not all of them. The table records 130,000 to 150,000 clones, 6.9% of them present only once. Sequencing was performed on central memory CD4+ T cells from blood. The receptor set was obtained from a woman aged 25 to 39 in good health.

This clone was detected many times. The chain employs TRBV20-1 and TRBJ2-1, with D possibly TRBD1 on 6 matching bases. V lost 6 bases, J lost 10 bases, and 10 bases lay in between. CDR3 length: 10 amino acids. CDR1 DFQATT and CDR2 SNEGSKA come from the germline V gene (reference sequence). CDR3 nucleotides: TGCAGTGCCCCGGGACAAGAGCAGTTCTTC. Translated: CSAPGQEQFF.

This clone has only a few counts. Other DNA sequences within the sample encode an identical CDR3. The chain couples TRBV7-6 to TRBJ2-7, with 7 bases identical to TRBD2. Looked up from germline, CDR1 is SGHVS and CDR2 is FNYEAQ. The CDR3 length is 12 residues. J lost 7 bases, V lost 2 bases, and 2 bases had no gene match. In nucleotides, the CDR3 is TGTGCCAGCAGCTTACCGGGAGGTGAGCAGTACTTC. Translation gives CASSLPGGEQYF.

This clone was seen more than once but under ten times. As DNA, the CDR3 is TGCGCCAGCAGCCAAGATATCGTTCGCGGGGGCTCGTTCTCCTACGAGCAGTACTTC. This translates into CASSQDIVRGGSFSYEQYF. The rearrangement links TRBV4-3 to TRBJ2-7; TRBD2 is a possible D gene (7 bases). V was cut by 0 bases and J by 0 bases, with 21 bases left in between. The length of the CDR3 is 19 residues. The germline CDR1 and CDR2 sequences are LGHNA and YSLEER.

This clone occurred many times. The CDR3 reads CASSAHIGELFF. In DNA, the CDR3 is TGTGCCAGCAGCGCCCACATCGGGGAGCTGTTTTTT. The chain uses TRBV9 and TRBJ2-2; D call uncertain. CDR1 is SGDLS, CDR2 YYNGEE, per germline. The CDR3 totals 12 residues. Trimming removed 3 bases at V and 7 bases at J, with 7 bases between.

The V and J genes are TRBV7-2 and TRBJ2-1, with TRBD2 matching over 13 bases. The CDR3 consists of 17 residues. Germline CDR1 reads SGHTA; CDR2 reads FQGNSA. Trimming cost V 3 bases and J 6 bases; bases outside gene matches: 8. This CDR3 reads CASSFTSGTSGTNEQFF. The CDR3, as DNA: TGTGCCAGCAGCTTCACTTCCGGGACTAGCGGGACCAATGAGCAGTTCTTC.

This clone has only a few counts. The chain links TRBV7-2 to TRBJ2-3; 9 bases agree with TRBD1. Unmatched junction bases numbered 11, after V lost 7 bases and J lost 3 bases. The V gene's germline CDR1 is SGHTA and CDR2 FQGNSA. The length of the CDR3 is 16 residues. The CDR3 loop is CASTIRGGQGTDTQYF. The DNA of the CDR3 is TGTGCCAGCACTATAAGGGGTGGACAGGGGACAGATACGCAGTATTTT.

The V call is TRBV18, the J call TRBJ1-2; D is uncertain. The CDR3 is 15 amino acids. The germline CDR1 and CDR2 sequences are KGHSH and LQKENI. With 2 bases removed from V and 3 bases from J, the gap between germline ends came to 13 bases. CDR3: CASSPLEGSDYGYTF. CDR3 DNA sequence: TGTGCCAGCTCACCATTGGAGGGTAGCGACTATGGCTACACCTTC. Based on the CDR3 plus reference TRBV18 and TRBJ1-2, the full variable domain is NAGVMQNPRHLVRRRGQEARLRCSPMKGHSHVYWYRQLPEEGLKFMVYLQKENIIDESGMPKERFSAEFPKEGPSILRIQQVVRGDSAAYFCASSPLEGSDYGYTFGSGTRLTVV.

This clone was detected only a few times. CDR3 in amino acids: CASSLGQGQGQPQHF. In nucleotides, the CDR3 is TGTGCCAGCAGCTTAGGACAGGGCCAAGGTCAGCCCCAGCATTTT. J is TRBJ1-5 and V is TRBV7-2, with 7 bases lining up with TRBD1. The CDR3 runs 15 residues. J gave up 6 bases and V 1 base, and 6 bases lay outside the gene matches. Germline CDR1 reads SGHTA; CDR2 reads FQGNSA.

This chain joins TRBV30 and TRBJ2-7; D is ambiguous. V gave up 3 bases and J gave up 5 bases, with 8 bases separating them. This CDR3 is 11 amino acids long. The germline V gene has CDR1 GTSNPN and CDR2 SVGIG (reference sequence). The CDR3 DNA reads as TGTGCCTGGAGGGTGAACAACGAGCAGTACTTC. Amino acids: CAWRVNNEQYF.

This chain uses TRBV29-1 with TRBJ2-7, with TRBD2 matching over 7 bases. The V segment lost 4 bases and the J segment 0 bases; nucleotides outside the gene matches: 9. The CDR3 contains 15 residues. The germline V gene has CDR1 SQVTM and CDR2 ANQGSEA. CDR3 loop: CSVVLTSRSSYEQYF. The CDR3 DNA follows: TGCAGCGTTGTGCTGACTAGCCGGAGCTCCTACGAGCAGTACTTC.

This clone was detected only a few times. V gene TRBV28 combines with J gene TRBJ2-3; D might be TRBD1 (5 bases). V was trimmed by 6 bases and J by 4 bases, leaving 11 bases between them. Germline CDR1 and CDR2: MDHEN and SYDVKM. The CDR3 has 13 amino acids. The CDR3 here is CASSRTLSDTQYF. The CDR3 DNA is TGTGCCAGCAGCCGGACACTTTCAGATACGCAGTATTTT.

This clone has only a few counts. V usage is TRBV6-4 and J usage is TRBJ1-1, with D possibly matching TRBD1 (5 bases). V lost 9 bases, J lost 5 bases, and 19 bases lay in between. The CDR3 contains 14 residues. Germline V gene lookup returns CDR1 MRHNA and CDR2 SNTAGT. CDR3 coding DNA: TGTGCCAGTAAAGGGGTCGGTTCTGAAACTGAAGCTTTCTTT. Amino acid sequence: CASKGVGSETEAFF.

This clone was observed a few times. The chain links TRBV4-3 to TRBJ1-2; 9 nucleotides match TRBD1. V trimming: 0 bases; J trimming: 3 bases; junction bases outside the gene matches: 11. The CDR3 contains 18 residues. Germline V CDR1 and CDR2: LGHNA, YSLEER. The CDR3 DNA sequence: TGCGCCAGCAGCCAAGATAGGTCGGGACAGGGTGTTTACTATGGCTACACCTTC. It translates to CASSQDRSGQGVYYGYTF.

This clone came up many times. The chain joins TRBV19 to TRBJ2-3, with TRBD2 as a possible D gene (6 bases). The germline V gene has CDR1 LNHDA and CDR2 SQIVND (reference sequence). This CDR3 spans 14 amino acids. Trimming shortened V by 6 bases and J by 2 bases, and 12 bases separated the two germline ends. CDR3 sequence (DNA): TGTGCCAGTAGCCTCCGACTAGACACAGATACGCAGTATTTT. This sequence encodes CASSLRLDTDTQYF. The whole variable domain, remainder taken from reference TRBV19 and TRBJ2-3, is DGGITQSPKYLFRKEGQNVTLSCEQNLNHDAMYWYRQDPGQGLRLIYYSQIVNDFQKGDIAEGYSVSREKKESFPLTVTSAQKNPTAFYLCASSLRLDTDTQYFGPGTRLTVL.

Here the CDR3 reads CASSRTGGVDQPQHF. CDR3 nucleotides: TGTGCCAGCAGCCGTACAGGGGGCGTCGATCAGCCCCAGCATTTT. The V gene is TRBV7-3, the J gene TRBJ1-5; 9 bases fit TRBD1. The V gene end was trimmed by 5 bases and the J gene end by 5 bases; junction bases not matched to a gene: 7. The CDR3 consists of 15 residues. CDR1 is SGHTA, CDR2 FQGTGA, per germline. The variable domain in full, with the rest retrieved from reference TRBV7-3 and TRBJ1-5, is GAGVSQTPSNKVTEKGKYVELRCDPISGHTALYWYRQSLGQGPEFLIYFQGTGAADDSGLPNDRFFAVRPEGSVSTLKIQRTERGDSAVYLCASSRTGGVDQPQHFGDGTRLSIL.

CDR3 in DNA: TGCGCCAGCAGCCCACATAGCGGGAGGGAATACGAGCAGTACTTC. Translation gives CASSPHSGREYEQYF. This chain links TRBV5-1 with TRBJ2-7; 11 nucleotides agree with TRBD2. CDR1 and CDR2 from the germline V gene are SGHRS and YFSETQ. After removal of 4 bases from V and 4 bases from J, the junction contained 7 bases not matched to a gene. The CDR3 is 15 residues long.

This clone appeared a few times. The chain recombines TRBV18 with TRBJ2-2, with 10 bases identical to TRBD2. The V gene end was trimmed by 2 bases and the J gene end by 8 bases; junction bases not matched to a gene: 8. CDR1 is KGHSH, CDR2 LQKENI, per germline. This CDR3 is built from 16 residues. In nucleotides, the CDR3 is TGTGCCAGCTCACCATCCGGGACTAGCGCGTCTGGGGAGCTGTTTTTT. Its protein product is CASSPSGTSASGELFF.

This clone came up many times. The rearrangement joins TRBV5-4 to TRBJ2-5; tentative D call: TRBD1 (6 bases). The CDR3 has 16 amino acids. Germline-derived CDR1 and CDR2 are SGHNT and YYREEE (reference sequence). Trimming took 4 bases from V and 4 from J, leaving 20 bases between them. This chain's CDR3 is CASSPSKAGVGETQYF. CDR3 sequence (DNA): TGTGCCAGCAGCCCTTCTAAGGCAGGGGTAGGAGAGACCCAGTACTTC.

The chain has TRBV10-3 and TRBJ2-7, with 11 bases that match TRBD1. CDR1 and CDR2 from the germline V gene are ENHRY and SYGVKD. The ends lost 2 bases at V and 4 bases at J; junction bases unmatched: 4. The CDR3 contains 15 residues. CDR3 DNA: TGTGCCATCAGTGAGGGACAGGGGGCGCCGTACGAGCAGTACTTC. It is translated as CAISEGQGAPYEQYF.

Only a few counts were recorded for this clone. V is TRBV7-9 and J is TRBJ2-3, with D possibly TRBD1 on 6 matching bases. V gave up 3 bases and J gave up 4 bases, with 8 bases separating them. The CDR3 length is 13 residues. CDR1 is SEHNR and CDR2 is FQNEAQ in the germline V gene (reference sequence). CDR3 coding DNA: TGTGCCAGCAGCTTCACAGGGTCAGATACGCAGTATTTT. Translation gives CASSFTGSDTQYF.